These 5 T cell receptor beta chains were all obtained from the same sample, sequenced in a study of cytomegalovirus exposure and HLA in healthy donors. Primers: 60 Vbeta forward and 13 Jbeta reverse. Only in-frame clones appear in the TCRdb table, and some are missing; sequencing was by immunoSEQ multiplex PCR. The data show about 67,000 clones, 65% to 85% seen once. Sequencing was carried out using PBMCs. The source of these receptors is a woman in her thirties in good health and CMV-seronegative.

This chain connects TRBV18 to TRBJ2-1; 11 nucleotides match TRBD2. CDR3 length equals 15 residues. The germline gives CDR1 KGHSH, CDR2 LQKENI. The trim removed 7 bases at V and 2 bases at J, leaving 4 bases unmatched. The CDR3 is CASFYSGGAYNEQFF. As DNA, the CDR3 is TGTGCCAGCTTCTATAGCGGGGGGGCCTACAATGAGCAGTTCTTC.

This chain's CDR3 is CASSLAPGQGGGNTIYF. CDR3 sequence (DNA): TGTGCCAGCAGCTTAGCCCCGGGACAGGGTGGTGGAAACACCATATATTTT. This chain links TRBV7-2 with TRBJ1-3; TRBD1 matches at 9 bases. Germline values: CDR1 SGHTA, CDR2 FQGNSA. There are 17 residues in the CDR3. With 0 bases clipped from V and 3 bases from J, the junction kept 6 bases outside the gene matches.

CDR3 protein: CASSWRADSPLHF. The CDR3 DNA reads as TGCGCCAGCAGCTGGAGGGCGGATTCACCCCTCCACTTT. The chain joins TRBV5-1 to TRBJ1-6; D is uncertain. Germline loops: CDR1 SGHRS, CDR2 YFSETQ. The CDR3 sequence is 13 residues long. Trimming shortened V by 3 bases and J by 8 bases, and 9 bases separated the two germline ends.

This clone appeared a few times. The CDR3 loop reads CASSSYTDTQYF. The CDR3 bases are TGTGCCAGCAGCTCCTACACAGATACGCAGTATTTT. The rearrangement uses TRBV7-2 and TRBJ2-3; no clear D. Germline V gene sequence: CDR1 SGHTA, CDR2 FQGNSA. The CDR3 is 12 residues long. The germline V and J ends were trimmed by 4 bases and 2 bases, with 4 bases remaining between them. Looking up the rest from reference TRBV7-2 and TRBJ2-3 gives the full variable domain: GAGVSQSPSNKVTEKGKDVELRCDPISGHTALYWYRQSLGQGLEFLIYFQGNSAPDKSGLPSDRFSAERTGGSVSTLTIQRTQQEDSAVYLCASSSYTDTQYFGPGTRLTVL.

This clone was found once. The chain has TRBV29-1 and TRBJ1-1, with D maybe TRBD1 (5 bases). The CDR3 runs 12 residues. Germline V gene sequence: CDR1 SQVTM, CDR2 ANQGSEA. V gave up 4 bases and J gave up 1 base, with 7 bases separating them. The CDR3 nucleotides read TGCAGCGTTGCACAGGCGAACACTGAAGCTTTCTTT. Residues: CSVAQANTEAFF. Full variable domain (outside the CDR3, taken from reference TRBV29-1 and TRBJ1-1): SAVISQKPSRDICQRGTSLTIQCQVDSQVTMMFWYRQQPGQSLTLIATANQGSEATYESGFVIDKFPISRPNLTFSTLTVSNMSPEDSSIYLCSVAQANTEAFFGQGTRLTVV.